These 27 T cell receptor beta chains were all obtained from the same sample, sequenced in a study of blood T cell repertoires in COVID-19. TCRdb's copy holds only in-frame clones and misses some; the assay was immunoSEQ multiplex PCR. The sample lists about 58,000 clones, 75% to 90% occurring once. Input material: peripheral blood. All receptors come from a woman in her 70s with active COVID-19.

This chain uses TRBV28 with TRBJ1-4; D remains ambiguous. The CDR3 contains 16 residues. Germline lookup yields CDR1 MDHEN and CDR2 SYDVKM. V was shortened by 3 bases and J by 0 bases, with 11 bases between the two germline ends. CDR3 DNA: TGTGCCAGCAGTTTGATCGGGTCCACAACTAATGAAAAACTGTTTTTT. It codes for CASSLIGSTTNEKLFF.

CDR3 DNA sequence: TGTGCCAGTAGTATTGGTAGCGGGAGGCCCTCGCAGTATTTT. Its translation is CASSIGSGRPSQYF. The rearrangement joins TRBV19 to TRBJ2-3, with 10 bases fitting TRBD2. This CDR3 spans 14 amino acids. Germline assignment: CDR1 LNHDA and CDR2 SQIVND (reference sequence). Trimming at V came to 3 bases and at J to 10 bases, leaving 7 bases not matched to a gene.

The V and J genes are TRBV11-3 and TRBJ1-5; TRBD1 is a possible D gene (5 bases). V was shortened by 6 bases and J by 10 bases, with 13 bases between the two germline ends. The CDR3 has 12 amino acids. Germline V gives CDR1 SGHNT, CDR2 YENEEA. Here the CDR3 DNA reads TGTGCCAGCAGGGGGGGGAAATTTCCCCAGCATTTT. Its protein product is CASRGGKFPQHF. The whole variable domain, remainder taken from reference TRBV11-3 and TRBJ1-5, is EAGVVQSPRYKIIEKKQPVAFWCNPISGHNTLYWYLQNLGQGPELLIRYENEEAVDDSQLPKDRFSAERLKGVDSTLKIQPAELGDSAVYLCASRGGKFPQHFGDGTRLSIL.

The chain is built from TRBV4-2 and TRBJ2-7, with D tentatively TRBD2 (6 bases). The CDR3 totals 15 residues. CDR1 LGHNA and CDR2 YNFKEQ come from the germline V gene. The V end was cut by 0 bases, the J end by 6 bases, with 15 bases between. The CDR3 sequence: CASSQDSGSLGEQYF. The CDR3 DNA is TGTGCCAGCAGCCAAGATAGCGGTAGCTTGGGCGAGCAGTACTTC.

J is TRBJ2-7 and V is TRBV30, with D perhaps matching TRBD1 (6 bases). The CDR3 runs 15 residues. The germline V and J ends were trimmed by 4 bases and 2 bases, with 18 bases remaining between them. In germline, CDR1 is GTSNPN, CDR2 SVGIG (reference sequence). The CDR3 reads CAWNLRAGDAYEQYF. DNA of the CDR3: TGTGCCTGGAATTTAAGGGCAGGGGACGCCTACGAGCAGTACTTC.

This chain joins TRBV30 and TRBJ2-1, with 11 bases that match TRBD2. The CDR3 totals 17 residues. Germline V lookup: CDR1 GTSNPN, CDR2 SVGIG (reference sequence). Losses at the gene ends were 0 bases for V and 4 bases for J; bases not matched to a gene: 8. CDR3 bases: TGTGCCTGGAGTGTGACCCCGGGACTAGCGGAATACAATGAGCAGTTCTTC. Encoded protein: CAWSVTPGLAEYNEQFF.

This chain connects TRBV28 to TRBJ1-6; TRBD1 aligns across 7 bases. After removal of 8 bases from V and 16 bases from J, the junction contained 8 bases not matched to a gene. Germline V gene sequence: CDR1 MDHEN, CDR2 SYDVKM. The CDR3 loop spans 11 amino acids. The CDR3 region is CASLRDSSLHF. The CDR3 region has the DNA TGTGCCAGCCTTCGGGACAGCAGTCTCCACTTT. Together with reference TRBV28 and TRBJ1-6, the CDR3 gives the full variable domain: DVKVTQSSRYLVKRTGEKVFLECVQDMDHENMFWYRQDPGLGLRLIYFSYDVKMKEKGDIPEGYSVSREKKERFSLILESASTNQTSMYLCASLRDSSLHFGNGTRLTVT.

DNA for the CDR3: TGTGCCACCAGCACCATAACGGTCGCGAACACTGAAGCTTTCTTT. Translating gives CATSTITVANTEAFF. V and J are TRBV15 and TRBJ1-1; D uncertain. The CDR3 is 15 residues long. The V end lost 4 bases, the J end lost 1 base, and 13 bases lay between the germline ends. CDR1 is LNHNV, CDR2 YYDKDF, per germline (reference sequence).

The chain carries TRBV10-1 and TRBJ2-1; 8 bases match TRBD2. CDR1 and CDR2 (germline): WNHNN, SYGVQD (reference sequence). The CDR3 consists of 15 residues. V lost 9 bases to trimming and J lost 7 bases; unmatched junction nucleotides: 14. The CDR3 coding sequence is TGCGCCAGGAAAAAGCGGGAGCGAAAGATAAATGAGCAGTTCTTC. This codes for CARKKRERKINEQFF.

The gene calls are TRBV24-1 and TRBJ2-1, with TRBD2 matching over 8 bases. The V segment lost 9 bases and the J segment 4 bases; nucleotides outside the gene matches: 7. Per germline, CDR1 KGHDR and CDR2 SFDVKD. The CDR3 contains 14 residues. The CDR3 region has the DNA TGTGCCACCTCCCCTGCGGGAGGATACAATGAGCAGTTCTTC. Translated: CATSPAGGYNEQFF.

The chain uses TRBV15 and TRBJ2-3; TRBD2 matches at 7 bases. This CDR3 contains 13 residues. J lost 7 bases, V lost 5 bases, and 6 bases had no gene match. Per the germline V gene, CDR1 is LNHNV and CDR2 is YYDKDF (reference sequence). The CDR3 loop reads CATSSRLANTQYF. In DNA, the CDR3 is TGTGCCACCAGCTCAAGACTAGCTAATACGCAGTATTTT.

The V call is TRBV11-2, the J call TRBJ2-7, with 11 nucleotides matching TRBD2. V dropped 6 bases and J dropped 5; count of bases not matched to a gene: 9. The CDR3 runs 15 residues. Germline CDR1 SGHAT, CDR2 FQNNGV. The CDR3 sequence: CASSTLAGVIDEQYF. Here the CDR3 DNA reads TGTGCCAGCAGTACACTAGCGGGAGTAATCGACGAGCAGTACTTC.

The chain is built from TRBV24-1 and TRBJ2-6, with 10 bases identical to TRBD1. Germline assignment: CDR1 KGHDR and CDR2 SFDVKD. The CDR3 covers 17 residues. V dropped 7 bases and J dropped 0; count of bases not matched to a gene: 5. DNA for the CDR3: TGTGCCACCAGCCGGGACAGGGGTTCCTCTGGGGCCAACGTCCTGACTTTC. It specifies CATSRDRGSSGANVLTF.

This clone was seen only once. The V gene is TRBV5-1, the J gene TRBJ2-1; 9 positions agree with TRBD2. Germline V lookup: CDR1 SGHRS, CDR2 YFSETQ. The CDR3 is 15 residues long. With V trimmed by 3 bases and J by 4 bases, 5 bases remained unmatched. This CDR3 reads CASSSRLADYNEQFF. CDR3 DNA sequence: TGCGCCAGCAGCTCCCGACTAGCGGATTACAATGAGCAGTTCTTC.

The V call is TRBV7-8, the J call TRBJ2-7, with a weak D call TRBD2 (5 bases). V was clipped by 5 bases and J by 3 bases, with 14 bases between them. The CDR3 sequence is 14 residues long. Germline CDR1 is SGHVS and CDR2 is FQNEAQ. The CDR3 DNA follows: TGTGCCAGCAGCCCCGGAGGAGGCGGCTACGAGCAGTACTTC. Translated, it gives CASSPGGGGYEQYF.

The CDR3 DNA reads as TGTGCCAGCAGTTTGGAGGGATATAGCGGGGCTGCCTACGAGCAGTACTTC. Encoded protein: CASSLEGYSGAAYEQYF. The chain carries TRBV27 and TRBJ2-7, with 8 bases lining up with TRBD2. CDR3 length equals 17 residues. The V gene's germline CDR1 is MNHEY and CDR2 SMNVEV (reference sequence). J was trimmed by 2 bases and V by 3 bases; bases with no gene match: 12.

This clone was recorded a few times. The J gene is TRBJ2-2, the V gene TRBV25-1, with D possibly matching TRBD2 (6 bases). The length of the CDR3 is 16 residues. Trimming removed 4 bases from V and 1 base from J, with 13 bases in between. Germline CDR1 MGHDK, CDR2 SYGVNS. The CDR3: CASSARDSQNTGELFF. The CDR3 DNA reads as TGTGCCAGCAGTGCGCGGGACTCCCAGAACACCGGGGAGCTGTTTTTT.

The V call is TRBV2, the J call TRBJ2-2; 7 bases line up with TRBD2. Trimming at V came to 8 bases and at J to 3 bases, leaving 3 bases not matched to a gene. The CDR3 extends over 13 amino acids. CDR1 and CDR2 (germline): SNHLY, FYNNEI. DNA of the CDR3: TGTGCCAGCGGGGGGGAGGACACCGGGGAGCTGTTTTTT. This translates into CASGGEDTGELFF. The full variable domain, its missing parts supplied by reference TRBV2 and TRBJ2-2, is EPEVTQTPSHQVTQMGQEVILRCVPISNHLYFYWYRQILGQKVEFLVSFYNNEISEKSEIFDDQFSVERPDGSNFTLKIRSTKLEDSAMYFCASGGEDTGELFFGEGSRLTVL.

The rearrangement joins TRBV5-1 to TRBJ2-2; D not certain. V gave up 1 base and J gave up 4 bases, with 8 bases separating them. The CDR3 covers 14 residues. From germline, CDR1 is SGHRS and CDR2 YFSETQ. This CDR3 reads CASSLSQTTGELFF. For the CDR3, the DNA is TGCGCCAGCAGCTTGTCACAGACCACCGGGGAGCTGTTTTTT.

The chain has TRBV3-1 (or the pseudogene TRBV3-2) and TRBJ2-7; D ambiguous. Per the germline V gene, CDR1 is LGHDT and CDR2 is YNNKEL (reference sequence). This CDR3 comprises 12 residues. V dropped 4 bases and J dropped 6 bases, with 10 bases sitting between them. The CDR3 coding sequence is TGTGCCAGCAGCCTCATGGCTAGCGAGCAGTACTTC. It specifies CASSLMASEQYF.

This chain's CDR3 is CASSRLAGTGGNDEQFF. CDR3 DNA sequence: TGTGCCAGCAGCCGCTTGGCCGGGACAGGGGGCAATGATGAGCAGTTCTTC. V usage is TRBV7-3 and J usage is TRBJ2-1; 12 positions match TRBD1. V shed 5 bases and J 8 bases; nucleotides not matched to a gene: 13. The germline V gene has CDR1 SGHTA and CDR2 FQGTGA. This CDR3 contains 17 residues.

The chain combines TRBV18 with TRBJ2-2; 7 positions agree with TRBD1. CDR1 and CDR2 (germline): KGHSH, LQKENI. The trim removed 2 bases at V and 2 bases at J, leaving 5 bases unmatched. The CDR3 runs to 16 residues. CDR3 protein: CASSPYRDSNTGELFF. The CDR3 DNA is TGTGCCAGCTCACCATACCGGGACAGCAACACCGGGGAGCTGTTTTTT.

The CDR3 loop reads CASIFLAGLAGELFF. DNA for the CDR3: TGTGCCAGCATTTTTCTAGCGGGATTAGCCGGGGAGCTGTTTTTT. The chain uses TRBV2 and TRBJ2-2; 9 bases match TRBD2. With V trimmed by 7 bases and J by 6 bases, 9 bases remained unmatched. There are 15 residues in the CDR3. CDR1 and CDR2 (germline): SNHLY, FYNNEI. The whole variable domain, remainder taken from reference TRBV2 and TRBJ2-2, is EPEVTQTPSHQVTQMGQEVILRCVPISNHLYFYWYRQILGQKVEFLVSFYNNEISEKSEIFDDQFSVERPDGSNFTLKIRSTKLEDSAMYFCASIFLAGLAGELFFGEGSRLTVL.

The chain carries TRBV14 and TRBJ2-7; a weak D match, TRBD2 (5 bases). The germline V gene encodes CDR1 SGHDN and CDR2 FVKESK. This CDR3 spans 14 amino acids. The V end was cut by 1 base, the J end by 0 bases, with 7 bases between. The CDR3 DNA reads TGTGCCAGCAGCCAAGGACTAAGCTCCTACGAGCAGTACTTC. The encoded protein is CASSQGLSSYEQYF.

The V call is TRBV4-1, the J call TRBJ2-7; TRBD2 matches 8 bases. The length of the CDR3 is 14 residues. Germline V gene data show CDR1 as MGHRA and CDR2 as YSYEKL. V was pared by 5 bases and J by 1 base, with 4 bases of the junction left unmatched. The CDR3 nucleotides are TGCGCCAGCAGCAGGGGCGGGGGGTCCTACGAGCAGTACTTC. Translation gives CASSRGGGSYEQYF.

CDR3 residues: CASSSGNHYEQYF. As DNA, the CDR3 is TGTGCCAGCAGCTCAGGGAATCACTACGAGCAGTACTTC. The chain links TRBV28 to TRBJ2-7; D is perhaps TRBD1 (5 bases). CDR3 length equals 13 residues. Trimming removed 6 bases from V and 3 bases from J, with 12 bases in between. In germline, CDR1 is MDHEN, CDR2 SYDVKM.

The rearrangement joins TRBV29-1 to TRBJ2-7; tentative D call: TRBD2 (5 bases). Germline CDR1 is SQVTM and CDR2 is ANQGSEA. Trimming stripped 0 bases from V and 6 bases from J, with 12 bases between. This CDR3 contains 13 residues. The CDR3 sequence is CSVEERSTSEQYF. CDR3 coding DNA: TGCAGCGTTGAAGAGCGGTCTACTAGCGAGCAGTACTTC.